Listed below are T cell receptor beta chains from one sample, sequenced in a study of blood T cell repertoires in COVID-19. Generated by immunoSEQ multiplex PCR, the TCRdb table keeps only in-frame clones and is missing some. The sample records about 160,000 clones, about 92% being singletons. Material for sequencing was peripheral blood. These TCRs come from a man aged 60 to 69 with active or convalescent COVID-19. Both conserved end residues are part of each CDR3. Fields, in order: D gene, J gene, clone size, V gene, CDR3 length, CDR3 protein, CDR3 DNA. A D gene is named only where the DNA matches it firmly. Clone size, where shown, is once, few, many, or a class for clones that have expanded.

D: NA; J: TRBJ2-2; size: NA; V: TRBV30; length: 14; CDR3: CAWSSNRVTGELFF; DNA: TGTGCCTGGAGTTCAAACAGGGTCACCGGGGAGCTGTTTTTT
D: TRBD2; J: TRBJ2-5; size: NA; V: TRBV5-1; length: 15; CDR3: CASSPTSGITGTQYF; DNA: TGCGCCAGCAGCCCTACTAGCGGGATTACGGGGACCCAGTACTTC
D: NA; J: TRBJ1-5; size: NA; V: TRBV9; length: 15; CDR3: CASSVDLGAGQPQHF; DNA: TGTGCCAGCAGCGTAGACCTAGGGGCAGGGCAGCCCCAGCATTTT
D: TRBD1; J: TRBJ2-2; size: NA; V: TRBV10-1; length: 15; CDR3: CASTTGTGDTGELFF; DNA: TGCGCCAGCACCACCGGGACAGGGGACACCGGGGAGCTGTTTTTT
D: NA; J: TRBJ1-1; size: NA; V: TRBV23-1; length: 15; CDR3: CASSQSARGCTEAFF; DNA: TGCGCCAGCAGTCAATCGGCCAGGGGTTGCACTGAAGCTTTCTTT
D: TRBD1; J: TRBJ1-1; size: NA; V: TRBV11-3; length: 16; CDR3: CASSLGLGTGVTEAFF; DNA: TGTGCCAGCAGCTTAGGCCTCGGGACAGGGGTTACTGAAGCTTTCTTT
D: NA; J: TRBJ2-7; size: NA; V: TRBV7-9; length: 14; CDR3: CASSLAPGSYEQYF; DNA: TGTGCCAGCAGCTTAGCTCCGGGGTCCTACGAGCAGTACTTC
D: TRBD1; J: TRBJ2-7; size: NA; V: TRBV6-5; length: 13; CDR3: CASSYSGTAEQYF; DNA: TGTGCCAGCAGTTACTCCGGGACAGCCGAGCAGTACTTC
D: NA; J: TRBJ1-5; size: NA; V: TRBV5-1; length: 16; CDR3: CASSLEGVGSNQPQHF; DNA: TGCGCCAGCAGCTTGGAAGGGGTTGGAAGCAATCAGCCCCAGCATTTT
D: TRBD1; J: TRBJ1-6; size: NA; V: TRBV2; length: 17; CDR3: CASRIPGQGKRNSPLHF; DNA: TGTGCCAGCAGGATACCGGGACAGGGAAAACGTAATTCACCCCTCCACTTT
D: TRBD1; J: TRBJ2-3; size: NA; V: TRBV5-8; length: 16; CDR3: CASSYPGQGGADTQYF; DNA: TGTGCCAGCAGCTACCCTGGACAGGGGGGTGCAGATACGCAGTATTTT
D: NA; J: TRBJ2-1; size: NA; V: TRBV9; length: 17; CDR3: CASSPYGGGAQINEQFF; DNA: TGTGCCAGCAGCCCCTATGGTGGGGGGGCCCAGATCAATGAGCAGTTCTTC
D: NA; J: TRBJ2-7; size: once; V: TRBV11-3; length: 12; CDR3: CASSLGRGEQYF; DNA: TGTGCCAGCAGCTTAGGTAGAGGCGAGCAGTACTTC
D: TRBD2; J: TRBJ2-3; size: NA; V: TRBV3-1/TRBV3-2; length: 16; CDR3: CASSQGTSDSTDTQYF; DNA: TGTGCCAGCAGCCAGGGGACTAGTGACAGCACAGATACGCAGTATTTT
D: NA; J: TRBJ1-1; size: NA; V: TRBV29-1; length: 13; CDR3: CSVHLTANTEAFF; DNA: TGCAGCGTCCATTTAACAGCGAACACTGAAGCTTTCTTT
D: NA; J: TRBJ2-3; size: NA; V: TRBV13; length: 11; CDR3: CASSIMQTQYF; DNA: TGTGCCAGCAGCATAATGCAGACGCAGTATTTT
D: NA; J: TRBJ1-4; size: NA; V: TRBV28; length: 13; CDR3: CASTRVRNEKLFF; DNA: TGTGCCAGCACGAGAGTGAGAAATGAAAAACTGTTTTTT
D: TRBD1; J: TRBJ1-2; size: NA; V: TRBV11-2; length: 14; CDR3: CASSAGTGGSGYTF; DNA: TGTGCCAGCAGCGCAGGGACAGGCGGGTCTGGCTACACCTTC
D: NA; J: TRBJ1-2; size: NA; V: TRBV6-6; length: 14; CDR3: CASRVPSLGPGYTF; DNA: TGTGCCAGCAGAGTGCCCAGTTTGGGGCCTGGCTACACCTTC
D: TRBD1; J: TRBJ2-3; size: NA; V: TRBV6-4; length: 14; CDR3: CASSGDRAHDTQYF; DNA: TGTGCCAGCAGTGGGGACAGGGCGCATGATACGCAGTATTTT
D: NA; J: TRBJ2-7; size: NA; V: TRBV6-5; length: 14; CDR3: CASSYSRGDHEQYF; DNA: TGTGCCAGCAGTTACTCGCGGGGCGACCACGAGCAGTACTTC
D: TRBD1; J: TRBJ2-5; size: NA; V: TRBV3-1/TRBV3-2; length: 16; CDR3: CASSQLGQAFQETQYF; DNA: TGTGCCAGCAGCCAACTGGGACAGGCCTTCCAAGAGACCCAGTACTTC
D: NA; J: TRBJ1-4; size: NA; V: TRBV5-1; length: 14; CDR3: CASTRAGADEKLFF; DNA: TGCGCCAGCACGCGAGCAGGGGCGGATGAAAAACTGTTTTTT
D: NA; J: TRBJ2-2; size: NA; V: TRBV3-1/TRBV3-2; length: 12; CDR3: CASSPGYGELFF; DNA: TGTGCCAGCAGCCCGGGGTACGGGGAGCTGTTTTTT
D: TRBD1; J: TRBJ1-1; size: few; V: TRBV2; length: 16; CDR3: CASSVGTGLGNTEAFF; DNA: TGTGCCAGCAGTGTTGGGACAGGGTTAGGGAACACTGAAGCTTTCTTT
D: NA; J: TRBJ1-2; size: NA; V: TRBV9; length: 14; CDR3: CASSDIQGGGGYTF; DNA: TGTGCCAGCAGCGACATCCAGGGAGGAGGGGGCTACACCTTC
D: TRBD2; J: TRBJ2-2; size: NA; V: TRBV10-1; length: 15; CDR3: CASSSGTSGTGELFF; DNA: TGCGCCAGCAGCTCCGGGACTAGCGGCACCGGGGAGCTGTTTTTT
D: NA; J: TRBJ1-2; size: NA; V: TRBV19; length: 14; CDR3: CASSSYSSSYGYTF; DNA: TGTGCCAGTAGTTCGTACAGCAGCTCCTATGGCTACACCTTC
D: TRBD2; J: TRBJ2-3; size: NA; V: TRBV7-2; length: 17; CDR3: CASSLVGGEAITDTQYF; DNA: TGTGCCAGCAGCTTAGTTGGGGGGGAAGCTATCACAGATACGCAGTATTTT
D: NA; J: TRBJ2-5; size: NA; V: TRBV18; length: 13; CDR3: CASSPGPQETQYF; DNA: TGTGCCAGCTCACCGGGCCCCCAAGAGACCCAGTACTTC
D: NA; J: TRBJ1-1; size: NA; V: TRBV2; length: 12; CDR3: CASRGLGAEAFF; DNA: TGTGCCAGCAGGGGGCTCGGAGCTGAAGCTTTCTTT
D: TRBD1; J: TRBJ1-6; size: NA; V: TRBV7-9; length: 14; CDR3: CASSSGTGSSPLHF; DNA: TGTGCCAGCAGCTCCGGGACAGGGAGTTCACCCCTCCACTTT
D: NA; J: TRBJ2-7; size: NA; V: TRBV19; length: 15; CDR3: CASQPDGGLFYEQYF; DNA: TGTGCCAGCCAACCGGACGGCGGACTTTTCTACGAGCAGTACTTC
D: TRBD1; J: TRBJ2-7; size: NA; V: TRBV19; length: 13; CDR3: CASSIAGGYEQYF; DNA: TGTGCCAGTAGTATAGCAGGGGGCTACGAGCAGTACTTC
D: NA; J: TRBJ2-1; size: NA; V: TRBV28; length: 16; CDR3: CASSPLGVSLGNEQFF; DNA: TGTGCCAGCAGCCCTCTAGGAGTCTCGCTCGGCAATGAGCAGTTCTTC
D: TRBD1; J: TRBJ2-7; size: NA; V: TRBV9; length: 14; CDR3: CASSISGQGYEQYF; DNA: TGTGCCAGCAGCATCTCGGGACAGGGCTACGAGCAGTACTTC
D: TRBD1; J: TRBJ1-1; size: NA; V: TRBV29-1; length: 14; CDR3: CSVGFDRANTEAFF; DNA: TGCAGCGTTGGATTCGACAGGGCGAACACTGAAGCTTTCTTT
D: TRBD1; J: TRBJ1-3; size: NA; V: TRBV7-9; length: 16; CDR3: CASSPRQGTGGNTIYF; DNA: TGTGCCAGCAGCCCCCGACAGGGAACAGGTGGAAACACCATATATTTT